A selection of T cell receptor beta chains follows, all from one sample in a study of OX40 agonist ivuxolimab in advanced cancers. Method: immunoSEQ multiplex PCR; TCRdb's copy keeps in-frame clones and lacks some. Altogether 65,000 to 80,000 clones are present, approximately 90% being singletons, with the ten largest covering about 0.33%. The sample in question was CD4+ or CD8+ T cells sorted from blood, obtained in a trial of the OX40 agonist ivuxolimab. These TCRs come from an adult with an advanced solid tumor such as melanoma, head and neck, liver or kidney cancer. CDR3s include the opening cysteine and the closing phenylalanine or tryptophan. D genes are given only for firm matches. Where a row states a size, it is once, few, many or the class of an expanded clone; other rows omit it.

abundance	d_gene	v_gene	j_gene	CDR3nt	CDR3aa
.	.	TRBV2	TRBJ2-7	TGTGCCAGCAGTGCACAGGGCCCAACCCTGGGGAATCGGTACTTC	CASSAQGPTLGNRYF
.	.	TRBV19	TRBJ2-3	TGTGCCAGTAGTCCTGGGGGCACAGATACGCAGTATTTT	CASSPGGTDTQYF
.	TRBD1	TRBV9	TRBJ1-2	TGTGCCAGCAGCGTAGGGACAGGACAAGCTAACTATGGCTACACCTTC	CASSVGTGQANYGYTF
.	TRBD1	TRBV28	TRBJ1-6	TGTGCCAGCAGTGGGGACAGGCAGCGGTCACCCCTCCACTTT	CASSGDRQRSPLHF
few	.	TRBV9	TRBJ2-1	TGTGCCAGCAGCGTAGGGCTAGCCAGTAACAATGAGCAGTTCTTC	CASSVGLASNNEQFF
.	TRBD1	TRBV6-4	TRBJ2-1	TGTGCCAGCAGTACGGGACAGGGGGGAGGAAATGAGCAGTTCTTC	CASSTGQGGGNEQFF
few	.	TRBV6-6	TRBJ1-4	TGTGCCAGCACTTCGGGGGGGGAAAAACTGTTTTTT	CASTSGGEKLFF
.	TRBD1	TRBV9	TRBJ2-7	TGTGCCAGCAGCGTATTTGACAGGGGCGGCGAGCAGTACTTC	CASSVFDRGGEQYF
.	TRBD2	TRBV5-1	TRBJ2-1	TGCGCCAGCAGCATCGCAAGCGGGAGGACTTACAATGAGCAGTTCTTC	CASSIASGRTYNEQFF
.	.	TRBV5-6	TRBJ1-4	TGTGCCAGCAGCTTGGCCAGTACGCTCTCTGGGGGACTCAATGAAAAACTGTTTTTT	CASSLASTLSGGLNEKLFF
.	.	TRBV30	TRBJ2-2	TGTGCCTGGAGTGGACAGGCCTACACCGGGGAGCTGTTTTTT	CAWSGQAYTGELFF
.	TRBD1	TRBV19	TRBJ1-1	TGTGCCAGTACCCTGGACAGGGCCACTGAAGCTTTCTTT	CASTLDRATEAFF
.	.	TRBV7-8	TRBJ2-7	TGTGCCAGCAGCTTAAGGGTGGGAGCGTCCTACGAGCAGTACTTC	CASSLRVGASYEQYF
.	.	TRBV18	TRBJ2-1	TGTGCCAGCTCACCAAGGGGGGGGGACTCCGACAATGAGCAGTTCTTC	CASSPRGGDSDNEQFF
.	TRBD1	TRBV7-2	TRBJ2-7	TGTGCCAGCAGCTTGAGTGTTGGGACAGGGTCCTACGAGCAGTACTTC	CASSLSVGTGSYEQYF
.	.	TRBV7-2	TRBJ1-2	TGTGCCAGCAGCTCACCAGGTCGGGGTTCTCACTATGGCTACACCTTC	CASSSPGRGSHYGYTF
.	TRBD1	TRBV28	TRBJ2-2	TGTGCCAGCAGTCCCCCCCCCGGACAGGGTCGTGGGAAAACCGGGGAGCTGTTTTTT	CASSPPPGQGRGKTGELFF
once	TRBD2	TRBV19	TRBJ2-1	TGTGCCAGTATCCAAAGGACTAGCGGCTACAATGAGCAGTTCTTC	CASIQRTSGYNEQFF
.	.	TRBV27	TRBJ2-3	TGTGCCAGCAGTTTACTGAAGGAGGGCAGAGAAGATACGCAGTATTTT	CASSLLKEGREDTQYF
once	.	TRBV19	TRBJ2-7	TGTGCCAGTAGTATTCGGCTAGCTCCCTTCGAGCAGTACTTC	CASSIRLAPFEQYF
.	.	TRBV7-6	TRBJ1-3	TGTGCCAGCAGCCTGACCCAAGGATGGCTAGGACGGAGTGGCTCTGGAAACACCATATATTTT	CASSLTQGWLGRSGSGNTIYF
.	.	TRBV5-8	TRBJ2-1	TGTGCCAGCAGCTTGGTCCAGGGCTCCTACAATGAGCAGTTCTTC	CASSLVQGSYNEQFF
once	TRBD1	TRBV4-2	TRBJ1-5	TGTGCCAGCAGCCAACCCGGACAGGAGAATCAGCCCCAGCATTTT	CASSQPGQENQPQHF
few	TRBD2	TRBV19	TRBJ2-7	TGTGCCAGTAGTAGCCGGAATAGCGGGGCCTTAGGGGAGCAGTACTTC	CASSSRNSGALGEQYF
.	TRBD1	TRBV11-2	TRBJ2-2	TGTGCCAGCAGCTTGGGACAGGGCCGGACCGGGGAGCTGTTTTTT	CASSLGQGRTGELFF
.	.	TRBV5-1	TRBJ2-4	TGCGCCAGCAGCCTAGGGACGGCCGGAAACATTCAGTACTTC	CASSLGTAGNIQYF
.	.	TRBV9	TRBJ1-2	TGTGCCAGCAGCTTGACCGGGACATCTAACTATGGCTACACCTTC	CASSLTGTSNYGYTF
.	.	TRBV18	TRBJ2-5	TGTGCCAGCTCAACTAACCAAGAGACCCAGTACTTC	CASSTNQETQYF
.	.	TRBV5-1	TRBJ2-7	TGCGCCAGCAGCTTGGCCGACTCGGTAAGCTCCTACGAGCAGTACTTC	CASSLADSVSSYEQYF
.	.	TRBV27	TRBJ2-7	TGTGCCAGCAGAGGGACGCCAGGCTACGAGCAGTACTTC	CASRGTPGYEQYF
.	.	TRBV28	TRBJ1-3	TGTGCCAGCAGGCCACCGGGACAAGGAAACACCATATATTTT	CASRPPGQGNTIYF
.	TRBD1	TRBV5-1	TRBJ1-1	TGCGCCAGCAGCACTGCCAGGGGGGACACTGAAGCTTTCTTT	CASSTARGDTEAFF
once	.	TRBV27	TRBJ1-6	TGTGCCAGCAGCTTAGACAGAACTAATTCACCCCTCCACTTT	CASSLDRTNSPLHF
.	.	TRBV11-2	TRBJ2-1	TGTGCCAGCAGCTCCCAGGTTGGCTATGAGCAGTTCTTC	CASSSQVGYEQFF
.	TRBD2	TRBV30	TRBJ2-1	TGTGCCTGGACCCTCGGCGGGGGGCCGGGGGCATACAATGAGCAGTTCTTC	CAWTLGGGPGAYNEQFF
.	TRBD1	TRBV5-1	TRBJ1-2	TGCGCCAGCAGCTTCGACTCGCCGGGACAGGGTAACTATGGCTACACCTTC	CASSFDSPGQGNYGYTF
.	.	TRBV6-1	TRBJ1-1	TGTGCCAGCATTCCGGTTTTAGGGAACACTGAAGCTTTCTTT	CASIPVLGNTEAFF
.	.	TRBV5-4	TRBJ1-2	TGTGCCAGCAGCTTGTCTCAGGAGATCTATGGCTACACCTTC	CASSLSQEIYGYTF
few	.	TRBV5-1	TRBJ1-2	TGCGCCAGCAGCTTAGACAGCTATGGCTACACCTTC	CASSLDSYGYTF
once	TRBD2	TRBV5-1	TRBJ2-1	TGCGCCAGCAGCTTGGCCCGGGCGGGAGGACCTTACAATGAGCAGTTCTTC	CASSLARAGGPYNEQFF
.	TRBD1	TRBV19	TRBJ1-1	TGTGCCAGTTCCGACAGGGAGGGGGAAGCTTTCTTT	CASSDREGEAFF
.	.	TRBV2	TRBJ2-1	TGTGCCAGCAGTGAGGTTGCGTATAGCTCCTACAATGAGCAGTTCTTC	CASSEVAYSSYNEQFF
once	TRBD1	TRBV27	TRBJ1-1	TGTGCCAGCAGTTTAGGCCCGGGACAGGGGGCATTAAGGTTAGCTTTCTTT	CASSLGPGQGALRLAFF
.	.	TRBV30	TRBJ2-1	TGTGCCTGGAGCCTCTTCTCGGGAGAACTCCTAGATCAATTTTACAATGAGCAGTTCTTC	CAWSLFSGELLDQFYNEQFF